The 21 T cell receptor beta chains presented below share a single source sample, sequenced in a study of blood T cell repertoires in COVID-19. Sequenced by immunoSEQ multiplex PCR; TCRdb stores in-frame clones only, minus some. The sample records approximately 390,000 clones, nearly 90% being singletons. Sequencing used peripheral blood. These receptors were collected from a man younger than 35 with active or convalescent COVID-19.

The chain has TRBV9 and TRBJ1-5, with 10 nucleotides matching TRBD1. The CDR3 loop spans 15 amino acids. J lost 7 bases, V lost 0 bases, and 4 bases had no gene match. The V gene's germline CDR1 is SGDLS and CDR2 YYNGEE. CDR3 amino acids: CASSVGTGGRQPQHF. The CDR3 nucleotides are TGTGCCAGCAGCGTAGGGACAGGGGGAAGACAGCCCCAGCATTTT.

The gene calls are TRBV5-1 and TRBJ1-1; D gene unclear. The CDR3 is 14 amino acids. Trimming cost V 1 base and J 3 bases, with 10 bases left between them. Germline loops: CDR1 SGHRS, CDR2 YFSETQ. The CDR3 loop reads CASSLRVGDTEAFF. The CDR3 nucleotides read TGCGCCAGCAGCTTGCGGGTTGGAGACACTGAAGCTTTCTTT.

This clone showed up just once. V is TRBV2 and J is TRBJ1-2; 10 nucleotides line up with TRBD1. The V and J ends lost 6 bases and 8 bases, in that order; junction bases with no gene match: 9. Germline CDR1 is SNHLY and CDR2 is FYNNEI. CDR3 length: 14 residues. CDR3: CASSLNRDRGGYTF. Here the CDR3 DNA reads TGTGCCAGCAGCTTAAATCGGGACAGGGGCGGCTACACCTTC. The whole variable domain, filled in from reference TRBV2 and TRBJ1-2, reads EPEVTQTPSHQVTQMGQEVILRCVPISNHLYFYWYRQILGQKVEFLVSFYNNEISEKSEIFDDQFSVERPDGSNFTLKIRSTKLEDSAMYFCASSLNRDRGGYTFGSGTRLTVV.

This chain connects TRBV19 to TRBJ2-1, with TRBD1 as a possible D gene (6 bases). V was cut by 4 bases and J by 1 base, with 8 bases left in between. Per germline, CDR1 LNHDA and CDR2 SQIVND (reference sequence). The CDR3 runs 14 residues. The CDR3, as DNA: TGTGCCAGTAGTACAGGGGTATCCTACAATGAGCAGTTCTTC. Its translation is CASSTGVSYNEQFF.

The J gene is TRBJ2-5, the V gene TRBV14; D might be TRBD1 (6 bases). The V gene's germline CDR1 is SGHDN and CDR2 FVKESK. The CDR3 has 15 amino acids. The V and J ends lost 4 bases and 1 base respectively, with 13 bases between them. CDR3 protein: CASSRSRGFQETQYF. Here the CDR3 DNA reads TGTGCCAGCAGCCGAAGTAGGGGGTTCCAAGAGACCCAGTACTTC.

The CDR3 nucleotides are TGTGCCAGCAGCTCGTACAGGGGAGGCTCCTACAATGAGCAGTTCTTC. Encoded protein: CASSSYRGGSYNEQFF. This chain joins TRBV7-3 and TRBJ2-1, with TRBD1 as a possible D gene (7 bases). Trimming pared 4 bases from V and 0 bases from J, leaving 13 bases between. CDR1 SGHTA and CDR2 FQGTGA come from the germline V gene. CDR3 length: 16 amino acids.

The sample holds a few counts of this clone. The chain couples TRBV11-3 to TRBJ1-6; a possible D gene is TRBD1 (5 bases). Trimming removed 5 bases from V and 9 bases from J, with 11 bases in between. CDR1 SGHNT and CDR2 YENEEA come from the germline V gene. This CDR3 is 13 amino acids long. This CDR3 reads CASSATGVSPLHF. The CDR3 DNA reads as TGTGCCAGCAGCGCTACAGGAGTTTCACCCCTCCACTTT.

The rearrangement links TRBV5-1 to TRBJ2-2, with 10 nucleotides matching TRBD2. J gave up 5 bases and V 0 bases, and 7 bases lay outside the gene matches. CDR1 SGHRS and CDR2 YFSETQ come from the germline V gene. This CDR3 is 17 amino acids long. CDR3 coding DNA: TGCGCCAGCAGCTTGGACGGACTAGCGGCCGAAACCGGGGAGCTGTTTTTT. Translating gives CASSLDGLAAETGELFF.

This clone has only one observation. The chain uses TRBV6-1 and TRBJ2-3; D remains unclear. Trimming left V 0 bases short and J 2 bases short, with 9 bases between. Germline CDR1 reads MNHNS; CDR2 reads SASEGT. This CDR3 is 15 amino acids long. As DNA, the CDR3 is TGTGCCAGCAGTGAAGCGCGGTCAGTCACAGATACGCAGTATTTT. Translating it yields CASSEARSVTDTQYF.

This chain links TRBV6-5 with TRBJ2-7, with 8 bases identical to TRBD1. This CDR3 contains 16 residues. Germline loops: CDR1 MNHEY, CDR2 SVGAGI. With 2 bases clipped from V and 1 base from J, the junction kept 7 bases outside the gene matches. This CDR3 reads CASSYRRTGNSYEQYF. The CDR3 nucleotides read TGTGCCAGCAGTTACCGTCGGACAGGGAATTCCTACGAGCAGTACTTC.

This chain uses TRBV19 with TRBJ2-7, with D uncertain. The V gene lost 3 bases and the J gene lost 6 bases, with 12 bases spanning the gap. The CDR3 totals 13 residues. The germline gives CDR1 LNHDA, CDR2 SQIVND (reference sequence). CDR3 sequence (DNA): TGTGCCAGTAGTATGTTTTTTGGGCTCGAGCAGTACTTC. It is translated as CASSMFFGLEQYF.

This clone was detected a few times. The V and J genes are TRBV6-2 or TRBV6-3 and TRBJ1-2; D unclear. This CDR3 is 19 amino acids long. V lost 0 bases and J 1 base, leaving 21 bases between the germline ends. Germline CDR1 is MNHEY and CDR2 is SVGEGT. CDR3 DNA: TGTGCCAGCAGTTACTCATGGGCAAGAAAAATACACATTAACTATGGCTACACCTTC. Amino acid sequence: CASSYSWARKIHINYGYTF.

The table lists this clone with a count of one. The chain is built from TRBV5-1 and TRBJ2-3; the match to TRBD1 covers 12 bases. CDR1 is SGHRS, CDR2 YFSETQ, per germline. The CDR3 sequence is 15 residues long. V lost 4 bases, J lost 2 bases, and 2 bases stayed unmatched. The CDR3 sequence: CASSAGQGATDTQYF. CDR3 in DNA: TGCGCCAGCAGCGCGGGACAGGGGGCCACAGATACGCAGTATTTT.

The chain carries TRBV6-2 or TRBV6-3 and TRBJ2-2; 9 nucleotides agree with TRBD2. The CDR3 loop spans 19 amino acids. The ends lost 4 bases at V and 7 bases at J; junction bases unmatched: 19. Germline CDR1 MNHEY, CDR2 SVGEGT. Here the CDR3 reads CASSFSVRAGGIGVGELFF. The CDR3 nucleotides read TGTGCCAGCAGTTTTTCGGTTCGAGCGGGGGGCATCGGTGTCGGGGAGCTGTTTTTT.

The rearrangement uses TRBV9 and TRBJ2-1; 11 bases line up with TRBD2. With V trimmed by 0 bases and J by 0 bases, 5 bases remained unmatched. The CDR3 loop spans 18 amino acids. Looked up from germline, CDR1 is SGDLS and CDR2 is YYNGEE. CDR3 loop: CASSVVAGLADSYNEQFF. The CDR3 coding sequence is TGTGCCAGCAGCGTAGTGGCGGGACTAGCGGACTCCTACAATGAGCAGTTCTTC.

The V call is TRBV28, the J call TRBJ2-3; TRBD1 matches at 11 bases. Germline V lookup: CDR1 MDHEN, CDR2 SYDVKM. V was pared by 10 bases and J by 5 bases, with 11 bases of the junction left unmatched. The CDR3 consists of 15 residues. The CDR3 sequence is CATLGQGAPGDTQYF. The CDR3 DNA reads TGTGCCACCCTTGGACAGGGGGCTCCCGGAGATACGCAGTATTTT.

This clone was counted a single time. The V call is TRBV11-2, the J call TRBJ2-5; tentative D call: TRBD2 (7 bases). The CDR3 has 16 amino acids. V was shortened by 1 base and J by 3 bases, with 15 bases between the two germline ends. CDR1 SGHAT and CDR2 FQNNGV come from the germline V gene. CDR3 DNA: TGTGCCAGCAGCTTAGGGGGGCGCGGGGGTAAAGAGACCCAGTACTTC. This sequence encodes CASSLGGRGGKETQYF.

This chain joins TRBV4-3 and TRBJ2-5; 8 bases line up with TRBD2. Unmatched junction bases numbered 7, after V lost 5 bases and J lost 2 bases. This CDR3 is built from 15 residues. Germline CDR1 is LGHNA and CDR2 is YSLEER. The CDR3, as DNA: TGCGCCAGCAGCTCCCGAGTAGCGGGGCAAGAGACCCAGTACTTC. Its translation: CASSSRVAGQETQYF.

CDR3 DNA sequence: TGTGCCAGCAGCGATGGGACTAGCGGGGGGGCCAGTGAGACCCAGTACTTC. This sequence encodes CASSDGTSGGASETQYF. J is TRBJ2-5 and V is TRBV9; TRBD2 matches 16 bases. After removal of 3 bases from V and 5 bases from J, the junction contained 7 bases not matched to a gene. The length of the CDR3 is 17 residues. The germline V gene encodes CDR1 SGDLS and CDR2 YYNGEE.

This chain links TRBV29-1 with TRBJ1-1, with 9 bases identical to TRBD1. The V and J ends lost 7 bases and 4 bases, in that order; junction bases with no gene match: 10. Germline CDR1 SQVTM, CDR2 ANQGSEA. This CDR3 has 14 residues. Here the CDR3 DNA reads TGCAGCGCCCAGACACAGGGGGCAAGCACTGAAGCTTTCTTT. Its protein is CSAQTQGASTEAFF.

The chain joins TRBV6-5 to TRBJ2-7; maybe TRBD1 (5 bases). CDR3 length: 12 amino acids. The V end lost 5 bases, the J end lost 9 bases, and 14 bases lay between the germline ends. Per the germline V gene, CDR1 is MNHEY and CDR2 is SVGAGI. The CDR3 here is CASSQQGFGQYF. DNA of the CDR3: TGTGCCAGCAGTCAGCAGGGCTTCGGGCAGTACTTC.